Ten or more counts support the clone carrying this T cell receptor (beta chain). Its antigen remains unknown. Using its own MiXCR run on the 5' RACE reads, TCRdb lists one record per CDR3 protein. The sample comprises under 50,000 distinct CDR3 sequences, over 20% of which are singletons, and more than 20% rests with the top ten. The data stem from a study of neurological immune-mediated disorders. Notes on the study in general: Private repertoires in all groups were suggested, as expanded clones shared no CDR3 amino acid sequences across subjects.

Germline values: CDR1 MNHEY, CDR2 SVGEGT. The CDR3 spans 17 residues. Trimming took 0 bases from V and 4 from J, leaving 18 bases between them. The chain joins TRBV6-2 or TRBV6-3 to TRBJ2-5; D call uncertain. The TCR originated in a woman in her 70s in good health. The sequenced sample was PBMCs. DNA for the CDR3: TGTGCCAGCAGTTACTCGATAGGTCCCTACAGTGGAGAGACCCAGTACTTC. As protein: CASSYSIGPYSGETQYF.